These 19 T cell receptor beta chains were all obtained from the same sample, sequenced in a study of blood T cells in healthy people across ages. A second PCR, run for roughly 7 to 12 cycles, used a sample-barcoded 5' primer plus a J-beta primer mix. Via MiXCR, TCRdb re-called the 5' RACE reads, giving one row per CDR3 protein. The sample records about 780,000 distinct CDR3 sequences, about 62% being singletons. The specimen was blood. The receptors stem from a man aged 25-45 years in good health.

This clonotype appeared a single time. The J gene is TRBJ1-2, the V gene TRBV4-1, with D perhaps matching TRBD1 (5 bases). Germline loops: CDR1 MGHRA, CDR2 YSYEKL. This CDR3 is built from 16 residues. Trimming took off 2 bases at V and 2 bases at J, with 15 bases between the two ends. CDR3 protein: CASSQPILAGNYGYTF. The CDR3 bases are TGCGCCAGCAGCCAACCCATCCTGGCAGGGAACTATGGCTACACCTTC.

The V call is TRBV29-1, the J call TRBJ1-1; D is unclear. This CDR3 spans 13 amino acids. The V and J ends lost 5 bases and 4 bases respectively, with 14 bases between them. Germline lookup yields CDR1 SQVTM and CDR2 ANQGSEA. CDR3 region: CSVWSGGVTEAFF. The CDR3 region has the DNA TGCAGCGTTTGGTCGGGCGGTGTCACTGAAGCTTTCTTT.

The rearrangement uses TRBV14 and TRBJ2-4; 9 bases line up with TRBD1. The DNA matches TRBJ2-7 better at its end, which makes the J call doubtful. Germline lookup yields CDR1 SGHDN and CDR2 FVKESK. The CDR3 sequence is 17 residues long. In DNA form, the CDR3 reads TGTGCCAGCAGCCAAGAGATACAGGGGGCCGCCCTCTACGAGCAGTACTTC. This translates into CASSQEIQGAALYEQYF.

The rearrangement joins TRBV29-1 to TRBJ2-5; D not certain. The germline V and J ends were trimmed by 8 bases and 6 bases, with 13 bases remaining between them. There are 11 residues in the CDR3. CDR1 and CDR2 (germline): SQVTM, ANQGSEA. In nucleotides, the CDR3 is TGCAGCCGCTGGGTAGGTCAGACCCAGTACTTC. Translated, it gives CSRWVGQTQYF. Full variable domain (remainder filled in from reference TRBV29-1 and TRBJ2-5): SAVISQKPSRDICQRGTSLTIQCQVDSQVTMMFWYRQQPGQSLTLIATANQGSEATYESGFVIDKFPISRPNLTFSTLTVSNMSPEDSSIYLCSRWVGQTQYFGPGTRLLVL.

This clonotype was seen only once. The chain employs TRBV29-1 and TRBJ2-5, with TRBD2 as a possible D gene (6 bases). From germline, CDR1 is SQVTM and CDR2 ANQGSEA. V was pared by 3 bases and J by 11 bases, with 31 bases between. This CDR3 contains 17 residues. The CDR3 loop reads CSVDVRGETGSLGEQYF. Here the CDR3 DNA reads TGCAGCGTTGATGTGCGGGGTGAAACGGGGTCCCTGGGAGAGCAGTACTTC.

This chain links TRBV11-1 with TRBJ2-7; D ambiguous. This CDR3 is built from 13 residues. Germline V gene data show CDR1 as SGHAT and CDR2 as FQDESV (reference sequence). V lost 1 base and J lost 5, with 9 bases in between. CDR3 nucleotides: TGTGCCAGCAGCTTAGTGGAGCCGGACGAGCAGTACTTC. It yields the protein CASSLVEPDEQYF.

V is TRBV20-1 and J is TRBJ2-1; D may be TRBD1 or TRBD2 (5 bases each). CDR3 length: 15 residues. Germline CDR1 and CDR2: DFQATT and SNEGSKA (reference sequence). Trimming removed 3 bases at V and 6 bases at J, with 18 bases between. This CDR3 is CSASVPGMGVNEQFF. The CDR3 nucleotides read TGCAGTGCTAGTGTCCCGGGTATGGGGGTCAATGAGCAGTTCTTC.

The CDR3 reads CASSARDRDPDTQYF. In DNA, the CDR3 is TGTGCCAGCAGTGCCCGGGACAGGGATCCAGATACGCAGTATTTT. This chain connects TRBV28 to TRBJ2-3; 9 bases are shared with TRBD1. CDR1 is MDHEN, CDR2 SYDVKM, per germline. This CDR3 spans 15 amino acids. V was pared by 5 bases and J by 4 bases, with 7 bases of the junction left unmatched.

This chain uses TRBV6-2 or TRBV6-3 with TRBJ2-3; possibly TRBD1 for D (6 bases). Germline V CDR1 and CDR2: MNHEY, SVGEGT. The V end lost 10 bases, the J end lost 4 bases, and 15 bases lay between the germline ends. The CDR3 covers 13 residues. CDR3 residues: CATAGDGADTQYF. CDR3 coding DNA: TGTGCCACCGCAGGGGATGGAGCAGATACGCAGTATTTT.

This clonotype is a singleton in its sample. The chain recombines TRBV7-8 with TRBJ2-5, with D possibly being TRBD1 (6 bases). Looked up from germline, CDR1 is SGHVS and CDR2 is FQNEAQ. The germline V and J ends were trimmed by 2 bases and 11 bases, with 21 bases remaining between them. CDR3 length: 15 amino acids. The CDR3 here is CASSLRDTYYNEQYF. CDR3 nucleotides: TGTGCCAGCAGCTTAAGGGACACTTACTACAATGAGCAGTACTTC.

This sequence joins TRBV5-1 and TRBJ1-1; TRBD1 agrees at 9 bases. Trimming took 3 bases from V and 1 from J; bases not matched to a gene: 13. The length of the CDR3 is 18 residues. The germline V gene has CDR1 SGHRS and CDR2 YFSETQ. CDR3 coding DNA: TGCGCCAGCAGCTCAATAGAGCCGGGACAGGGTGGGAACACTGAAGCTTTCTTT. Translating it yields CASSSIEPGQGGNTEAFF. Full variable domain (missing parts from reference TRBV5-1 and TRBJ1-1): KAGVTQTPRYLIKTRGQQVTLSCSPISGHRSVSWYQQTPGQGLQFLFEYFSETQRNKGNFPGRFSGRQFSNSRSEMNVSTLELGDSALYLCASSSIEPGQGGNTEAFFGQGTRLTVV.

This sequence joins TRBV15 and TRBJ2-7; maybe TRBD2 (7 bases). Per germline, CDR1 LNHNV and CDR2 YYDKDF (reference sequence). Trimming removed 1 base at V and 3 bases at J, with 22 bases between. The CDR3 totals 18 residues. CDR3 in amino acids: CATSRGMGLTDRDYEQYF. The CDR3 DNA follows: TGTGCCACCAGCAGAGGCATGGGACTAACGGACAGAGACTACGAGCAGTACTTC.

This clonotype was seen only a few times. V and J are TRBV7-2 and TRBJ1-6, with no clear D. The CDR3 covers 13 residues. Trimming took 5 bases from V and 7 from J, leaving 9 bases between them. Germline CDR1 SGHTA, CDR2 FQGNSA. This CDR3 reads CASSVPGNSPLHF. CDR3 in DNA: TGTGCCAGCAGCGTCCCGGGGAATTCACCCCTCCACTTT.

The rearrangement uses TRBV9 and TRBJ2-5, with D tentatively TRBD1 or TRBD2 (5 bases each). The CDR3 loop spans 16 amino acids. The V end was cut by 3 bases, the J end by 2 bases, with 17 bases between. Per the germline V gene, CDR1 is SGDLS and CDR2 is YYNGEE. CDR3 sequence: CASSAQGGGGQETQYF. The CDR3 nucleotides are TGTGCCAGCAGCGCCCAGGGTGGAGGAGGACAAGAGACCCAGTACTTC. Looking up the rest from reference TRBV9 and TRBJ2-5 gives the full variable domain: DSGVTQTPKHLITATGQRVTLRCSPRSGDLSVYWYQQSLDQGLQFLIQYYNGEERAKGNILERFSAQQFPDLHSELNLSSLELGDSALYFCASSAQGGGGQETQYFGPGTRLLVL.

This clonotype was detected only once. CDR3 protein: CATSRTALDGYTF. DNA of the CDR3: TGTGCCACCAGTAGAACCGCTTTAGATGGCTACACCTTC. The genes are TRBV24-1 and TRBJ1-2; D call uncertain. Per germline, CDR1 KGHDR and CDR2 SFDVKD. There are 13 residues in the CDR3. Deletions cut 6 bases from V and 6 bases from J, with 13 bases between.

The V call is TRBV7-9, the J call TRBJ2-5; tentatively, D is TRBD2 (5 bases). Germline lookup yields CDR1 SEHNR and CDR2 FQNEAQ (reference sequence). CDR3 size: 12 residues. The V end lost 5 bases, the J end lost 11 bases, and 15 bases lay between the germline ends. CDR3 DNA sequence: TGTGCCAGCAGCCGCGCCGGCTGGGAGCAGTACTTC. It yields the protein CASSRAGWEQYF.

The rearrangement uses TRBV18 and TRBJ1-4; D not resolved. Germline lookup yields CDR1 KGHSH and CDR2 LQKENI. CDR3 size: 13 residues. The V gene lost 2 bases and the J gene lost 6 bases, with 7 bases spanning the gap. DNA for the CDR3: TGTGCCAGCTCACCAGGAATTGATGAAAAACTGTTTTTT. It encodes CASSPGIDEKLFF.

This chain links TRBV5-1 with TRBJ2-2; TRBD1 matches 8 bases. Per germline, CDR1 SGHRS and CDR2 YFSETQ. J gave up 5 bases and V 4 bases, and 10 bases lay outside the gene matches. The CDR3 length is 16 residues. The DNA for the CDR3 is TGCGCCAGCAGCCCAGGACAGGGTGGTTCGACCGGGGAGCTGTTTTTT. As protein: CASSPGQGGSTGELFF. The whole variable domain, remainder taken from reference TRBV5-1 and TRBJ2-2, is KAGVTQTPRYLIKTRGQQVTLSCSPISGHRSVSWYQQTPGQGLQFLFEYFSETQRNKGNFPGRFSGRQFSNSRSEMNVSTLELGDSALYLCASSPGQGGSTGELFFGEGSRLTVL.

This sequence joins TRBV28 and TRBJ2-4, with D unclear. The end of the DNA aligns better with TRBJ2-7, so the J call may be wrong. The CDR3 loop spans 14 amino acids. CDR1 MDHEN and CDR2 SYDVKM come from the germline V gene. The CDR3: CASSTVPRSGEQYF. DNA of the CDR3: TGTGCCAGCAGTACTGTCCCTCGGTCGGGCGAGCAGTACTTC.